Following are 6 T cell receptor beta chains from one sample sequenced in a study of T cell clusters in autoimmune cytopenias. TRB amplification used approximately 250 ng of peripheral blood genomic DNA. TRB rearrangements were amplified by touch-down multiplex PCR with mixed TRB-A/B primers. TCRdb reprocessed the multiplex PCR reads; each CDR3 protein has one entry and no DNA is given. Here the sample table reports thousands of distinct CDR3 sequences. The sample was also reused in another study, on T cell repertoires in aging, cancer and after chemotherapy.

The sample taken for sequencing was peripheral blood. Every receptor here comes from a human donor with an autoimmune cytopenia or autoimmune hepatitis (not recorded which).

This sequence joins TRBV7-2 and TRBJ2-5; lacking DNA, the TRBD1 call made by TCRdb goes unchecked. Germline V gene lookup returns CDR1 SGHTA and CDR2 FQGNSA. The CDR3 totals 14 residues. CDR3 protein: CASSSEGGQETQYF.

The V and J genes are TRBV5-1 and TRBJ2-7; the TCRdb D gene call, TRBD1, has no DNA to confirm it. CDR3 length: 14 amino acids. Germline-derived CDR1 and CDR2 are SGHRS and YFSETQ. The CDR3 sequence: CASSSGTTDYEQYF.

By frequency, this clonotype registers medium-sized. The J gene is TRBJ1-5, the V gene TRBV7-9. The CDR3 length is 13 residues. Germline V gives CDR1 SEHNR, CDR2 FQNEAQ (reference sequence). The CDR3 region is CASSSGQSQPQHF.

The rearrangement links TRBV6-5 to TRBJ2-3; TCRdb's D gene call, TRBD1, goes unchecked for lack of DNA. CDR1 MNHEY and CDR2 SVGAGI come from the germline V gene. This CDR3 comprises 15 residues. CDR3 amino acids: CASSPWTGGTDTQYF.

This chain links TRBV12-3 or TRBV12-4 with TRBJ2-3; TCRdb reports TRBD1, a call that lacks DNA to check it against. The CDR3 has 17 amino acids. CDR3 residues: CASRPWDHRMLTDTQYF.

This CDR3 is CSASAGGGQGLSYEQYF. The chain couples TRBV20-1 to TRBJ2-7; checking the TCRdb D call of TRBD1 is not possible without DNA. The CDR3 loop spans 17 amino acids. Germline V gene lookup returns CDR1 DFQATT and CDR2 SNEGSKA (reference sequence).